The clone carrying this TCR beta chain has a single count. The data were taken from a study of blood T cell repertoires in COVID-19. Measured with immunoSEQ multiplex PCR; TCRdb has only the in-frame clones, and not every one. The sample lists approximately 530,000 clones, roughly 91% occurring once. The CDR3 contains 13 residues. Per germline, CDR1 LNHDA and CDR2 SQIVND (reference sequence). V was shortened by 3 bases and J by 11 bases, with 16 bases between the two germline ends. The clonotype comes from a woman aged 45-60 years with COVID-19, enrolled during active disease. Sequencing was done on a sample of peripheral blood. The chain recombines TRBV19 with TRBJ1-1; D is unresolved. This chain's CDR3 is CASSMAPDSRAFF. DNA of the CDR3: TGTGCCAGTAGTATGGCTCCGGACTCCCGGGCTTTCTTT.